Listed below are T cell receptor beta chains from one sample, sequenced in a study of T cells after yellow fever vaccination. MiXCR was run by TCRdb on the 5' RACE reads, yielding one entry per CDR3 protein. Of roughly 250,000 distinct CDR3 sequences in the sample, over 10% were seen once. Sequencing was performed on CD4+ T cells sorted from PBMCs, taken 45 days after the yellow fever booster vaccination. The receptors were sampled from a man younger than 40 who received the YFV17D yellow fever vaccine. The CDR3 runs from the conserved cysteine through the conserved F or W. Fields, in order: D gene, J gene, V gene, clone size, CDR3 protein, CDR3 DNA. D genes are given only for firm matches. A clone size is listed for some rows: how often the clone was seen (once, few, many), or a class if it is expanded.

d_call: TRBD2; j_call: TRBJ2-2; v_call: TRBV4-2; clone_size: .; cdr3_aa: CASSQDTKSGENTGELFF; cdr3_nt: TGTGCCAGCAGCCAAGATACAAAGAGCGGGGAAAACACCGGGGAGCTGTTTTTT
d_call: TRBD2; j_call: TRBJ2-5; v_call: TRBV20-1; clone_size: .; cdr3_aa: CSASGTSSQTQYF; cdr3_nt: TGCAGTGCTAGCGGGACTAGCAGCCAAACCCAGTACTTC
d_call: TRBD2; j_call: TRBJ2-7; v_call: TRBV5-1; clone_size: few; cdr3_aa: CASSSGREYSYEQYF; cdr3_nt: TGCGCCAGCAGCTCCGGGCGGGAGTACTCCTACGAGCAGTACTTC
d_call: .; j_call: TRBJ1-5; v_call: TRBV7-2; clone_size: .; cdr3_aa: CASSAAYNQPQHF; cdr3_nt: TGTGCCAGCAGCGCGGCGTACAATCAGCCCCAGCATTTT
d_call: TRBD2; j_call: TRBJ2-1; v_call: TRBV7-2; clone_size: .; cdr3_aa: CASSWTSDSYNEQFF; cdr3_nt: TGTGCCAGCAGCTGGACTAGCGACTCCTACAATGAGCAGTTCTTC
d_call: TRBD2; j_call: TRBJ2-2; v_call: TRBV5-1; clone_size: .; cdr3_aa: CASSLVTSGTGELFF; cdr3_nt: TGCGCCAGCAGCTTGGTAACTAGCGGAACCGGGGAGCTGTTTTTT
d_call: .; j_call: TRBJ2-5; v_call: TRBV20-1; clone_size: many; cdr3_aa: CSARDITRQETQYF; cdr3_nt: TGCAGTGCTAGAGACATCACTCGACAAGAGACCCAGTACTTC
d_call: .; j_call: TRBJ2-7; v_call: TRBV7-2; clone_size: .; cdr3_aa: CASSRKGSSYEQYF; cdr3_nt: TGTGCCAGCAGCCGGAAGGGAAGTTCCTACGAGCAGTACTTC
d_call: .; j_call: TRBJ2-2; v_call: TRBV7-2; clone_size: .; cdr3_aa: CASSSRANTGEMFF; cdr3_nt: TGTGCCAGCAGCTCGAGAGCGAACACCGGGGAGATGTTTTTT
d_call: TRBD2; j_call: TRBJ2-3; v_call: TRBV11-2; clone_size: .; cdr3_aa: CASSKREGTDTQYF; cdr3_nt: TGTGCCAGCAGTAAGCGGGAGGGCACAGATACGCAGTATTTT